This T cell receptor (beta chain) was identified during a study of beta chain features in type 1 diabetes. Whole-study results and caveats: Within each of all four CD4+ subsets, Type 1 diabetes patients had TCRB CDR3s that were moderately but significantly shorter.

This clone was recorded a few times. The antigen is undetermined. Investigators reverse transcribed all isolated RNA, so they sequenced expressed TCRB transcripts. Naive, central memory and regulatory T cell samples averaged around 3.5 million immunoSEQ reads each. Clones were read by immunoSEQ multiplex PCR, and TCRdb kept only the in-frame ones, dropping some. Here the sample spans under 300,000 clones, roughly 24% being singletons. The TCR originated in a woman aged 25 to 39 with type 1 diabetes. The sequencing sample was made of naive CD4+ T cells from blood.

The CDR3 sequence is CATSRDRGAVVRQYF. Here the CDR3 DNA reads TGTGCCACCAGCAGAGATAGGGGCGCTGTCGTACGGCAGTACTTC. The V and J genes are TRBV15 and TRBJ2-7, with D possibly matching TRBD1 (5 bases). The CDR3 extends over 15 amino acids. Germline V gene lookup returns CDR1 LNHNV and CDR2 YYDKDF (reference sequence). V was trimmed by 0 bases and J by 9 bases, leaving 18 bases between them.